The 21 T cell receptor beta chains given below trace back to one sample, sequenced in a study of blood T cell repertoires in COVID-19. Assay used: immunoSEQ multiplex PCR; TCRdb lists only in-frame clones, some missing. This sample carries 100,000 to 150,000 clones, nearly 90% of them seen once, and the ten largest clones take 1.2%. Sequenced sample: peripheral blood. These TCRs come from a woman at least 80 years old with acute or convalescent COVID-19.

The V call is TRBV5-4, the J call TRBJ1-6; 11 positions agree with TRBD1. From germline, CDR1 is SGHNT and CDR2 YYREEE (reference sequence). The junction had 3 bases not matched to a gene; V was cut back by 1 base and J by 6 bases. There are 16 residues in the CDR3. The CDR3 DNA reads TGTGCCAGCAGCTTGTGGACAGGGGGCCGTAATTCACCCCTCCACTTT. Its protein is CASSLWTGGRNSPLHF.

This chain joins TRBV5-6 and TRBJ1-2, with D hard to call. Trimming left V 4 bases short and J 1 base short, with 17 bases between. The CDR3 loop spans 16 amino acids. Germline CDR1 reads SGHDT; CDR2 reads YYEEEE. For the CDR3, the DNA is TGTGCCAGCAGCCGCGATGAAGGACTGCTTAACTATGGCTACACCTTC. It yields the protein CASSRDEGLLNYGYTF.

The CDR3 nucleotides read TGTGCCAGCAGCTCTGGCCCACTAGCGTCATCCTACAATGAGCAGTTCTTC. Protein sequence: CASSSGPLASSYNEQFF. The chain recombines TRBV5-4 with TRBJ2-1; 7 nucleotides line up with TRBD2. The germline V gene encodes CDR1 SGHNT and CDR2 YYREEE (reference sequence). The length of the CDR3 is 17 residues. J gave up 1 base and V 3 bases, and 10 bases lay outside the gene matches.

The CDR3 region has the DNA TGTGCCAGCAGCAATATGCGGGTTCAGTACTTC. This encodes CASSNMRVQYF. The chain links TRBV21-1 to TRBJ2-7; the DNA was not compared with TRBD2, the D call given in the table. TRBV21-1 is noted as a pseudogene. The length of the CDR3 is 11 residues.

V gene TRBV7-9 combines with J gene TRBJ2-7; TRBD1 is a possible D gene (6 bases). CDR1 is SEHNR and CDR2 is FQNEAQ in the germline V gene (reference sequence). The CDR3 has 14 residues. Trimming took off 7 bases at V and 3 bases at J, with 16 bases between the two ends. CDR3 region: CASTPSGQYYEQYF. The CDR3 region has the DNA TGTGCCAGCACCCCGTCTGGACAGTACTACGAGCAGTACTTC.

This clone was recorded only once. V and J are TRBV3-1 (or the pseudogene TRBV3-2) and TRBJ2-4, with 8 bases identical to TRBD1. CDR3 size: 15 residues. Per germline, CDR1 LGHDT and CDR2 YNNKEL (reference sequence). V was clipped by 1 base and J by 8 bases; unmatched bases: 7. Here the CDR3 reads CASSQAPTGGHIQYF. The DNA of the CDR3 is TGTGCCAGCAGCCAAGCACCAACAGGGGGGCACATTCAGTACTTC.

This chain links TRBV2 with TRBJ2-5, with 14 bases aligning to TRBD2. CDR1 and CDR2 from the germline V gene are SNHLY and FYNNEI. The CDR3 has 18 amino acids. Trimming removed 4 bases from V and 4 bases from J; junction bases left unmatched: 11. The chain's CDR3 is CASSGLAGGPRGGETQYF. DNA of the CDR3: TGTGCCAGCAGTGGACTAGCGGGAGGGCCACGGGGCGGAGAGACCCAGTACTTC.

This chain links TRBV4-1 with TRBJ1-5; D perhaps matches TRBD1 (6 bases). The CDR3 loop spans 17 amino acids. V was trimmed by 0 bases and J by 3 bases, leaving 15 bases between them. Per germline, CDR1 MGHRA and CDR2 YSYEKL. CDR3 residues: CASSQDYRAWANQPQHF. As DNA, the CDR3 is TGCGCCAGCAGCCAAGATTACAGGGCTTGGGCCAATCAGCCCCAGCATTTT.

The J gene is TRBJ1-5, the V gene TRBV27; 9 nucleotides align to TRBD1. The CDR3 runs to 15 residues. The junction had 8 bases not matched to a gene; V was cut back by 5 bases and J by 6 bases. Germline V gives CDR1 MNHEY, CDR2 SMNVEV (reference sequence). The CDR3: CASSPWTGEGQPQHF. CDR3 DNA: TGTGCCAGCAGTCCCTGGACAGGGGAAGGTCAGCCCCAGCATTTT.

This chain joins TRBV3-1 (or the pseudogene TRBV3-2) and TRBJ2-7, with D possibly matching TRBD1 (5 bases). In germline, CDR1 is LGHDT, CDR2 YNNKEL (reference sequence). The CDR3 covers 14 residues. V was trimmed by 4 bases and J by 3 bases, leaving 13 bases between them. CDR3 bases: TGTGCCAGCAGCCCCCAAACAGGATTCTACGAGCAGTACTTC. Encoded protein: CASSPQTGFYEQYF.

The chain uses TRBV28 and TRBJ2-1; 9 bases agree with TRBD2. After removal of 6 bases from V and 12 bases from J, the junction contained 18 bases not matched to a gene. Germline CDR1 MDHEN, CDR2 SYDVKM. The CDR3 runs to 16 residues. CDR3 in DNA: TGTGCCAGCAGCCCCTACTCCGGGACTAGCCCAATAGGGCAGTTCTTC. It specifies CASSPYSGTSPIGQFF.

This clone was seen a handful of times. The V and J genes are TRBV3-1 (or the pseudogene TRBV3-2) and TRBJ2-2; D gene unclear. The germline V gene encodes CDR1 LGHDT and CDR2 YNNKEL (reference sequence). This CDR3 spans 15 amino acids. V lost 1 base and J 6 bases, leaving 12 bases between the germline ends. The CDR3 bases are TGTGCCAGCAGCCAAGTCCCCCTAAAGCCCGGGGAGCTGTTTTTT. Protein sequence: CASSQVPLKPGELFF.

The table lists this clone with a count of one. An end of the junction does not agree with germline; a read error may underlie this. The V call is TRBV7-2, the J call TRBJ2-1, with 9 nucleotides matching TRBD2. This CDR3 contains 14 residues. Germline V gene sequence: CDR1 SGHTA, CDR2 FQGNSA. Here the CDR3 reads CASSLAGPLNEQFF. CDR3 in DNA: TGTGCCAGCAGCCTAGCGGGGCCCCTCAATGAGCAGTTCTTC. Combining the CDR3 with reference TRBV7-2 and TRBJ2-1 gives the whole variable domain GAGVSQSPSNKVTEKGKDVELRCDPISGHTALYWYRQSLGQGLEFLIYFQGNSAPDKSGLPSDRFSAERTGGSVSTLTIQRTQQEDSAVYLCASSLAGPLNEQFFGPGTRLTVL.

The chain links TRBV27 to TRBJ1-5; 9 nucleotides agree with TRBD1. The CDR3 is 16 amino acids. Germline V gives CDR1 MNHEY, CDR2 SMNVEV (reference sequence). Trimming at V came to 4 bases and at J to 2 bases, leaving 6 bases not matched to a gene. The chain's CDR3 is CASSSGTGLRNQPQHF. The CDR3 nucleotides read TGTGCCAGCAGTTCCGGGACAGGGTTACGCAATCAGCCCCAGCATTTT.

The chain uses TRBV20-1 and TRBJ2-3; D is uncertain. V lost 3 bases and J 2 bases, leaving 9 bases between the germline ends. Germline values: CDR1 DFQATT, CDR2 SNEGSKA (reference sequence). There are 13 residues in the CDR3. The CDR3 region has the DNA TGCAGTGCTAGTTCGCGGCTCACAGATACGCAGTATTTT. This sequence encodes CSASSRLTDTQYF.

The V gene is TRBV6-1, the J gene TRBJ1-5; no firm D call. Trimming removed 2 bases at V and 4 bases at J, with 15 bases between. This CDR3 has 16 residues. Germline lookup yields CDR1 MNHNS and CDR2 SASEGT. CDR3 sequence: CASSELKGRRNQPQHF. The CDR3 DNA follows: TGTGCCAGCAGTGAACTTAAGGGTAGGAGGAATCAGCCCCAGCATTTT.

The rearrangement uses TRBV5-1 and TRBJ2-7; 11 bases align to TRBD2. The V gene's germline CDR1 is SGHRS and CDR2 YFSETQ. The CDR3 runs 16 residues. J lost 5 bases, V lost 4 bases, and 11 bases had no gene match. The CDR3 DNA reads TGCGCCAGCAGCCAGTTAGCGGGAGGGCCCAAAGACGAGCAGTACTTC. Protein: CASSQLAGGPKDEQYF.

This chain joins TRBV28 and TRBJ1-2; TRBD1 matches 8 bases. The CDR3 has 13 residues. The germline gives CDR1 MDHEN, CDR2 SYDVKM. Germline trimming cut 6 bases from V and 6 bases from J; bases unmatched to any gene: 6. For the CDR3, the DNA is TGTGCCAGCAGGCGAACAGGGGGGCATGGCTACACCTTC. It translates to CASRRTGGHGYTF.

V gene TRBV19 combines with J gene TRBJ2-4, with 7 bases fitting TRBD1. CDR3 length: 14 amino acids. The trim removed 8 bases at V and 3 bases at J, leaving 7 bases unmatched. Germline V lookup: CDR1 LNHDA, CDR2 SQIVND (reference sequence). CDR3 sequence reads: CASGTQGVKNIQYF. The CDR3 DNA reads TGTGCCAGTGGTACTCAGGGGGTCAAAAACATTCAGTACTTC.

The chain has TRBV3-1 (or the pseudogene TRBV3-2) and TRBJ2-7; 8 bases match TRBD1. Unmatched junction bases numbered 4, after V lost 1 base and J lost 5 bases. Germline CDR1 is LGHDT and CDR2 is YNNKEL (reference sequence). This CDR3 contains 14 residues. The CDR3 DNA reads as TGTGCCAGCAGCCAAGCTGGACAGGGAAACGAGCAGTACTTC. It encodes CASSQAGQGNEQYF.

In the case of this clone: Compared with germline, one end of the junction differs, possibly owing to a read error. This CDR3 is CSAPLGGQNF. CDR3 DNA: TGCAGTGCTCCTCTCGGGGGGCAGAACTTT. V is TRBV20-1 and J is TRBJ1-6, with D perhaps TRBD1 (6 bases). This CDR3 has 10 residues. Germline assignment: CDR1 DFQATT and CDR2 SNEGSKA (reference sequence).